These 25 T cell receptor beta chains share one sample of origin, sequenced in a study of blood T cells in healthy people across ages. For the second PCR, which ran for 7 to 11 cycles, a sample-barcoded 5' primer and a J-beta primer mix were used. TCRdb reanalysed the 5' RACE reads using MiXCR and keeps one entry per CDR3 protein. The sample has 790,000 or so distinct CDR3 sequences; about 56% are singletons. Sequenced sample: blood. The receptor set was obtained from a man aged 40-49 years in good health.

This chain joins TRBV27 and TRBJ1-2, with 11 positions matching TRBD1. The length of the CDR3 is 16 residues. V dropped 2 bases and J dropped 5; count of bases not matched to a gene: 7. In germline, CDR1 is MNHEY, CDR2 SMNVEV (reference sequence). The CDR3 reads CASSLGQGAFGYGYTF. The DNA for the CDR3 is TGTGCCAGCAGTTTAGGACAGGGGGCTTTTGGGTATGGCTACACCTTC.

This clonotype has more than one count but fewer than ten. CDR3 DNA sequence: TGTGCCAGCAGTTCACATCGAGCGGGAAGCTCCTACGAGCAGTACTTC. Translation gives CASSSHRAGSSYEQYF. The chain employs TRBV28 and TRBJ2-7; 7 positions match TRBD2. Per the germline V gene, CDR1 is MDHEN and CDR2 is SYDVKM. After removal of 4 bases from V and 0 bases from J, the junction contained 9 bases not matched to a gene. The CDR3 runs 16 residues.

In nucleotides, the CDR3 is TGTGCCAGCAGCCAAGCCCCGGGACAGGGGAACAATGAGCAGTTCTTC. This encodes CASSQAPGQGNNEQFF. This sequence joins TRBV3-1 and TRBJ2-1; 10 bases match TRBD1. The V and J ends lost 1 base and 5 bases, in that order; junction bases with no gene match: 5. From germline, CDR1 is LGHDT and CDR2 YNNKEL (reference sequence). The CDR3 contains 16 residues.

This clonotype was detected ten times or more. This sequence joins TRBV6-2 or TRBV6-3 and TRBJ2-5; TRBD1 agrees at 7 bases. The V gene end was trimmed by 5 bases and the J gene end by 7 bases; junction bases not matched to a gene: 10. The CDR3 consists of 14 residues. Germline lookup yields CDR1 MNHEY and CDR2 SVGEGT. Written as DNA, the CDR3 is TGTGCCAGCAGTCCGGGACAGACCCTGGGGACCCAGTACTTC. It yields the protein CASSPGQTLGTQYF.

This clonotype has more than one count but fewer than ten. The rearrangement joins TRBV4-2 to TRBJ2-1; TRBD1 might be the D (7 bases). This CDR3 contains 21 residues. Trimming shortened V by 0 bases and J by 0 bases, and 24 bases separated the two germline ends. From germline, CDR1 is LGHNA and CDR2 YNFKEQ. Here the CDR3 reads CASSQDLPWPGGINSYNEQFF. CDR3 DNA sequence: TGTGCCAGCAGCCAAGATCTCCCCTGGCCAGGGGGGATAAACTCCTACAATGAGCAGTTCTTC.

This clonotype was observed a handful of times. The chain carries TRBV7-3 and TRBJ1-4; no definite D call. CDR1 is SGHTA and CDR2 is FQGTGA in the germline V gene. V was clipped by 5 bases and J by 7 bases, with 11 bases between them. This CDR3 region has 13 residues. CDR3 sequence (DNA): TGTGCCAGCAGCCGGGGAACGGGTGAAAAACTGTTTTTT. This translates into CASSRGTGEKLFF. The full variable domain, its missing parts supplied by reference TRBV7-3 and TRBJ1-4, is GAGVSQTPSNKVTEKGKYVELRCDPISGHTALYWYRQSLGQGPEFLIYFQGTGAADDSGLPNDRFFAVRPEGSVSTLKIQRTERGDSAVYLCASSRGTGEKLFFGSGTQLSVL.

The genes are TRBV5-1 and TRBJ2-7; the D gene is possibly TRBD1 (6 bases). V lost 8 bases to trimming and J lost 3 bases, with 21 bases between them. The length of the CDR3 is 15 residues. CDR1 is SGHRS and CDR2 is YFSETQ in the germline V gene. The CDR3 reads CARLPDRDRLYEQYF. The CDR3 DNA reads as TGCGCCAGATTACCAGACCGAGACAGGCTCTACGAGCAGTACTTC. The full variable domain, rest sourced from reference TRBV5-1 and TRBJ2-7, is KAGVTQTPRYLIKTRGQQVTLSCSPISGHRSVSWYQQTPGQGLQFLFEYFSETQRNKGNFPGRFSGRQFSNSRSEMNVSTLELGDSALYLCARLPDRDRLYEQYFGPGTRLTVT.

The chain combines TRBV14 with TRBJ2-5, with no clear D. In germline, CDR1 is SGHDN, CDR2 FVKESK. Deletions cut 4 bases from V and 3 bases from J, with 12 bases between. The CDR3 extends over 14 amino acids. CDR3 sequence reads: CASSLRTWEETQYF. The DNA for the CDR3 is TGTGCCAGCAGCCTCAGAACGTGGGAAGAGACCCAGTACTTC.

The chain employs TRBV29-1 and TRBJ2-1, with D possibly being TRBD2 (5 bases). V lost 3 bases and J lost 3, with 9 bases in between. The CDR3 loop spans 13 amino acids. The germline CDR1 and CDR2 sequences are SQVTM and ANQGSEA. The CDR3 is CSVESGIYNEQFF. The CDR3 nucleotides are TGCAGCGTTGAGTCCGGGATCTACAATGAGCAGTTCTTC.

This clonotype has just one count. V gene TRBV9 combines with J gene TRBJ1-2; TRBD1 aligns across 7 bases. Losses at the gene ends were 7 bases for V and 3 bases for J; bases not matched to a gene: 12. The CDR3 runs 15 residues. Germline V gene data show CDR1 as SGDLS and CDR2 as YYNGEE. In nucleotides, the CDR3 is TGTGCCAGCTGCGCTTCTACAGGGGTGGACTATGGCTACACCTTC. Protein: CASCASTGVDYGYTF. Variable domain in full (rest from reference TRBV9 and TRBJ1-2): DSGVTQTPKHLITATGQRVTLRCSPRSGDLSVYWYQQSLDQGLQFLIQYYNGEERAKGNILERFSAQQFPDLHSELNLSSLELGDSALYFCASCASTGVDYGYTFGSGTRLTVV.

The sample holds one count of this clonotype. The rearrangement joins TRBV11-2 to TRBJ2-1, with TRBD2 matching over 8 bases. CDR3 length: 15 amino acids. J lost 4 bases, V lost 5 bases, and 7 bases had no gene match. Germline values: CDR1 SGHAT, CDR2 FQNNGV. The CDR3 reads CASSERRGGYNEQFF. The CDR3 region has the DNA TGTGCCAGCAGCGAGAGGCGCGGGGGGTACAATGAGCAGTTCTTC.

This clonotype has at least ten counts. The chain recombines TRBV7-2 with TRBJ2-5; D unclear. The CDR3 is 14 amino acids. V was cut by 5 bases and J by 1 base, with 11 bases left in between. Germline V gene lookup returns CDR1 SGHTA and CDR2 FQGNSA. The CDR3 loop reads CASSHRAGQETQYF. The CDR3 nucleotides are TGTGCCAGCAGCCACCGGGCCGGCCAAGAGACCCAGTACTTC.

The CDR3 is CASSFALERSYEQYF. CDR3 DNA sequence: TGTGCCAGCAGTTTCGCGTTAGAGAGGTCCTACGAGCAGTACTTC. The V gene is TRBV6-5, the J gene TRBJ2-7; D gene ambiguous. V was clipped by 4 bases and J by 1 base, with 14 bases between them. The CDR3 length is 15 residues. Per germline, CDR1 MNHEY and CDR2 SVGAGI.

In this sample, this clonotype turned up a few times. For the CDR3, the DNA is TGTGCCAGCAGAAAACAAAGCGGGGGGGCCGAAGCAGATACGCAGTATTTT. Residues: CASRKQSGGAEADTQYF. The chain is built from TRBV7-2 and TRBJ2-3; 10 bases align to TRBD2. The CDR3 spans 17 residues. CDR1 is SGHTA and CDR2 is FQGNSA in the germline V gene. Trimming at V came to 6 bases and at J to 4 bases, leaving 13 bases not matched to a gene. Variable domain in full (rest from reference TRBV7-2 and TRBJ2-3): GAGVSQSPSNKVTEKGKDVELRCDPISGHTALYWYRQSLGQGLEFLIYFQGNSAPDKSGLPSDRFSAERTGGSVSTLTIQRTQQEDSAVYLCASRKQSGGAEADTQYFGPGTRLTVL.

The chain is built from TRBV27 and TRBJ2-7; D could derive from TRBD1 or TRBD2 (5 bases each). V lost 6 bases and J 2 bases, leaving 20 bases between the germline ends. Germline values: CDR1 MNHEY, CDR2 SMNVEV (reference sequence). This CDR3 has 16 amino acids. CDR3 region: CASRSGTRFDPYEQYF. CDR3 coding DNA: TGTGCCAGCAGATCAGGGACGCGATTTGACCCCTACGAGCAGTACTTC.

This clonotype has a handful of counts. This rearrangement joins TRBV7-2 to TRBJ1-2, with a tentative D call TRBD1 (5 bases). V lost 11 bases and J lost 3, with 7 bases in between. The CDR3 loop spans 10 amino acids. Germline CDR1 is SGHTA and CDR2 is FQGNSA. DNA of the CDR3: TGTGCCGGACATGACTATGGCTACACCTTC. Its protein product is CAGHDYGYTF.

The V and J genes are TRBV14 and TRBJ2-7; TRBD1 is a possible D gene (6 bases). Germline values: CDR1 SGHDN, CDR2 FVKESK. The ends were cut back, 1 base at V and 6 bases at J, with 16 bases in the middle. The CDR3 extends over 15 amino acids. The CDR3 region is CASSQGGAGASEQYF. The CDR3 region has the DNA TGTGCCAGCAGCCAAGGAGGGGCAGGGGCTTCCGAGCAGTACTTC.

This clonotype was seen a few times. This sequence joins TRBV20-1 and TRBJ2-7; 13 positions agree with TRBD2. The CDR3 is 15 residues long. Unmatched junction bases numbered 13, after V lost 6 bases and J lost 8 bases. Germline V gene lookup returns CDR1 DFQATT and CDR2 SNEGSKA (reference sequence). CDR3 loop: CSAQPLAGGSWKQYF. CDR3 bases: TGCAGTGCCCAACCACTAGCGGGGGGGTCGTGGAAGCAGTACTTC.

The genes are TRBV4-2 and TRBJ2-7; 9 bases fit TRBD2. The CDR3 contains 15 residues. CDR1 and CDR2 from the germline V gene are LGHNA and YNFKEQ. V was pared by 0 bases and J by 8 bases, with 8 bases of the junction left unmatched. The CDR3 here is CASSQDRSGSSKQYF. The CDR3 DNA follows: TGTGCCAGCAGCCAAGATCGTAGCGGGAGTTCCAAGCAGTACTTC.

The rearrangement joins TRBV7-9 to TRBJ1-5, with D possibly being TRBD1 (6 bases). V gave up 1 base and J gave up 7 bases, with 26 bases separating them. Looked up from germline, CDR1 is SEHNR and CDR2 is FQNEAQ (reference sequence). The CDR3 sequence is 19 residues long. The CDR3 DNA reads TGTGCCAGCAGCTTAGACAAGAGTGACGAAGGGGGACCTAAACAGCCCCAGCATTTT. The encoded protein is CASSLDKSDEGGPKQPQHF. The whole variable domain, remainder taken from reference TRBV7-9 and TRBJ1-5, is DTGVSQNPRHKITKRGQNVTFRCDPISEHNRLYWYRQTLGQGPEFLTYFQNEAQLEKSRLLSDRFSAERPKGSFSTLEIQRTEQGDSAMYLCASSLDKSDEGGPKQPQHFGDGTRLSIL.

The chain links TRBV28 to TRBJ1-5; perhaps TRBD1 as D (6 bases). The length of the CDR3 is 13 residues. The germline CDR1 and CDR2 sequences are MDHEN and SYDVKM. V gave up 9 bases and J gave up 7 bases, with 16 bases separating them. This CDR3 reads CASWQGIGQPQHF. The CDR3 nucleotides are TGTGCCAGTTGGCAGGGGATTGGCCAGCCCCAGCATTTT. Using reference TRBV28 and TRBJ1-5 for the parts outside the CDR3, the full variable domain is DVKVTQSSRYLVKRTGEKVFLECVQDMDHENMFWYRQDPGLGLRLIYFSYDVKMKEKGDIPEGYSVSREKKERFSLILESASTNQTSMYLCASWQGIGQPQHFGDGTRLSIL.

The J gene is TRBJ2-1, the V gene TRBV27; the match to TRBD2 covers 11 bases. The CDR3 is 17 amino acids. The germline V gene has CDR1 MNHEY and CDR2 SMNVEV (reference sequence). J was trimmed by 8 bases and V by 2 bases; bases with no gene match: 11. The chain's CDR3 is CASSLGIAGGFSDEQFF. CDR3 DNA: TGTGCCAGCAGTTTAGGGATAGCGGGAGGGTTCTCGGATGAGCAGTTCTTC.

V gene TRBV7-2 combines with J gene TRBJ2-5; no definite D call. The better agreement between TRBJ2-7 and the DNA end casts doubt on the J call. Germline V gene data show CDR1 as SGHTA and CDR2 as FQGNSA. The CDR3 extends over 15 amino acids. CDR3 in amino acids: CASSSGLPSRTEQYF. CDR3 nucleotides: TGTGCCAGCAGCTCGGGCCTCCCCAGTCGTACCGAGCAGTACTTC.

There are a few counts of this clonotype. V usage is TRBV12-3 or TRBV12-4 and J usage is TRBJ2-5, with D possibly being TRBD1 (5 bases). V lost 4 bases, J lost 2 bases, and 8 bases lay in between. The CDR3 sequence is 13 residues long. CDR3 in amino acids: CASSWGTQETQYF. The DNA for the CDR3 is TGTGCCAGCAGTTGGGGCACACAAGAGACCCAGTACTTC.

The rearrangement uses TRBV15 and TRBJ2-2, with 8 bases fitting TRBD2. This CDR3 comprises 15 residues. The germline V gene has CDR1 LNHNV and CDR2 YYDKDF (reference sequence). With V trimmed by 6 bases and J by 3 bases, 6 bases remained unmatched. The CDR3, as DNA: TGTGCCACCAGAGACCGGGGGGGCCACACCGGGGAGCTGTTTTTT. Translated: CATRDRGGHTGELFF.